Included here is one T cell receptor beta chain sequence, with context. Its recognized antigen is unknown. No base qualities exist here, and no much larger clone lies one base off it. The source of the sample is a study of blood T cell repertoires in COVID-19 (dated by TCRdb to the early 2020s). About the study as a whole: Samples from collaborators originated in the United States, Italy and Spain and spanned both the acute and convalescent phases of COVID-19. Nearly every sample came with metadata listing a de-identified subject ID, COVID-19 status, age in years and sex. Subjects who had been exposed to COVID-19, were actively infected with it, or had recovered from it provided the deeply sampled blood TCRbeta repertoires that made up the dataset. The samples were drawn from two sources: the first 160 participants of the ongoing ImmuneRACE study, and fewer than 1,500 subjects contributed by 6 global collaborators. The prospective study material was composed of cDNA or gDNA derived from T cells, B-cell-depleted T cells, or PBMCs. The repertoires were made available in a free public database intended to serve as a resource for research on the immune response to SARS-CoV-2. Where available, HLA class I and class II types were taken from metadata supplied by the sample provider and were not determined by assay-based typing. Results and caveats for the whole study, not just this receptor: Clinical and demographic metadata were provided uncurated, with the amount varying by source and participant.

The collaborating institutions used their own protocols to collect whole blood in K2EDTA tubes. For TCRbeta analysis, collaborators shipped samples as frozen whole blood, isolated PBMCs, or DNA extracted from either of those sample types. CDR1 and CDR2 are drawn from the germline V gene: SGHTA, FQGTGA. From the cysteine up to the phenylalanine, the CDR3 has a length of 16 residues. The kept DNA is CDR3 alone, 48 bases in frame from the first base. After removal of 5 bases from V and 5 bases from J, the junction retains 14 bases not matched to a gene. The immunoSEQ Assay, a bias-controlled multiplex PCR, was used to amplify TCRbeta CDR3 regions from genomic DNA. The study's processing was this. The number of nucleated cells in each sample was estimated from the amplification of reference gene primers within the assay. To quantify the absolute abundance of each unique TCRbeta CDR3 rearrangement, sequence reads were collapsed and filtered. For each sample, productive Simpson clonality was calculated by taking the square root of Simpson's diversity index across productive rearrangements. In TCRdb, the immuneACCESS table is reduced to in-frame sequences with V and J assigned. These tables do not hold every clone; where another copy was compared, an unresolved V gene accounts for under half, and the others remain unexplained. The D gene and trimming were derived from the DNA, and the V and J assignments and clone size from that table. The table for this sample lists some 150,000 clones; 86% of them were counted only once. In total, the top ten clones hold roughly 8% of the sample.

The chain is assembled from TRBV7-3 and TRBJ2-7, with 8 middle bases fitting TRBD1. Sequencing input: peripheral blood. This sequence originates from an older woman with acute or convalescent COVID-19. The DNA sequence is TGTGCCAGCAGCCCCGGGTGGACAGGGCGTCGGGACGAGCAGTACTTC. This is translated as CASSPGWTGRRDEQYF.